This T cell receptor beta chain stems from a study of response to subunit inactivated influenza vaccine. V lost 0 bases to trimming and J lost 3 bases, with 9 bases between them. This CDR3 is built from 14 residues. Germline assignment: CDR1 SGHTA and CDR2 FQGNSA. This clonotype was observed many times. Via MiXCR, TCRdb re-called the RT-PCR reads, giving one row per CDR3 protein. This table holds 650,000 to 800,000 distinct CDR3 sequences, 11% to 15% found once. The TCR was taken from a man in his fifties who received an inactivated influenza vaccine. This chain connects TRBV7-2 to TRBJ2-7; perhaps TRBD2 as D (6 bases). The input for sequencing was PBMCs from blood, taken 14 days before vaccination. This chain's CDR3 is CASSLAAGNYEQYF. As DNA, the CDR3 is TGTGCCAGCAGCTTAGCTGCGGGAAACTACGAGCAGTACTTC.